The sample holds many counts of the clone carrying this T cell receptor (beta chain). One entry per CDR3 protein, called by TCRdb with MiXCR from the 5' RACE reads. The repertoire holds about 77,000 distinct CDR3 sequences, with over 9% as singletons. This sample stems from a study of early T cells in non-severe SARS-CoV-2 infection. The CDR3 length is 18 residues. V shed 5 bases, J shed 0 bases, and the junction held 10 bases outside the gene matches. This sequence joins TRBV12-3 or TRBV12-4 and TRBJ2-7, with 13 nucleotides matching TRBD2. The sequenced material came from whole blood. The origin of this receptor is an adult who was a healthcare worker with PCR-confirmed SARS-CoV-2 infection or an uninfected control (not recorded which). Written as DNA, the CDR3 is TGTGCCAGCAGTCCGGGACTAGCGGGATCCTCTAGCTCCTACGAGCAGTACTTC. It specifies CASSPGLAGSSSSYEQYF.